The 20 T cell receptor beta chains below all came from one sample that was sequenced in a study of blood T cells in healthy people across ages. A sample-barcoded 5' primer and a J-beta primer mix were used in a second PCR of about 7 to 12 cycles. TCRdb re-analysed the 5' RACE reads in MiXCR, keeping a single row per CDR3 protein. Of approximately 360,000 distinct CDR3 sequences listed, roughly half are singletons. Sequencing input: blood. These receptors came from a man aged 55-75 years in good health.

This clonotype was seen once. V and J are TRBV5-1 and TRBJ1-2; D is ambiguous. CDR3 size: 15 residues. CDR1 SGHRS and CDR2 YFSETQ come from the germline V gene. V was pared by 1 base and J by 2 bases, with 12 bases between. CDR3: CASSLLAGPNYGYTF. CDR3 bases: TGCGCCAGCAGCTTGCTGGCAGGCCCCAACTATGGCTACACCTTC.

The chain employs TRBV7-6 and TRBJ1-1, with D hard to call. The V and J ends lost 1 base and 0 bases respectively, with 6 bases between them. This CDR3 spans 14 amino acids. Germline CDR1 and CDR2: SGHVS and FNYEAQ. The DNA of the CDR3 is TGTGCCAGCAGCTTAGGGGATATGAACACTGAAGCTTTCTTT. This sequence encodes CASSLGDMNTEAFF.

The chain couples TRBV27 to TRBJ2-7; TRBD2 agrees at 11 bases. With V trimmed by 3 bases and J by 2 bases, 12 bases remained unmatched. The CDR3 is 18 residues long. Germline V CDR1 and CDR2: MNHEY, SMNVEV (reference sequence). The CDR3: CASSFSATLAGGPYEQYF. CDR3 nucleotide sequence: TGTGCCAGCAGTTTTTCGGCCACGCTAGCGGGAGGCCCCTACGAGCAGTACTTC.

V usage is TRBV12-3 or TRBV12-4 and J usage is TRBJ2-5; D is perhaps TRBD1 or TRBD2 (5 bases each). The end of the DNA aligns better with TRBJ2-7, so the J call may be wrong. CDR3 length: 16 amino acids. For the CDR3, the DNA is TGTGCCAGCAGTGGGGGTCGGAGCGTTTTTACCTACGAGCAGTACTTC. Encoded protein: CASSGGRSVFTYEQYF.

V and J are TRBV18 and TRBJ2-3; 7 nucleotides line up with TRBD2. Germline values: CDR1 KGHSH, CDR2 LQKENI. J was trimmed by 4 bases and V by 3 bases; bases with no gene match: 7. The CDR3 totals 15 residues. CDR3 sequence (DNA): TGTGCCAGCTCACCCTCCGACCGGGAGGCAGATACGCAGTATTTT. Translation gives CASSPSDREADTQYF.

The genes are TRBV18 and TRBJ2-4, with 10 bases aligning to TRBD1. The end of the DNA is better explained by TRBJ2-7, so the J call may be wrong. CDR1 and CDR2 (germline): KGHSH, LQKENI. This CDR3 is 14 amino acids long. CDR3 in DNA: TGTGCCAGCTCACCGCTGGACAGGGGGTCCGAGCAGTACTTC. Translating gives CASSPLDRGSEQYF.

This chain joins TRBV2 and TRBJ2-1; 14 bases line up with TRBD2. The CDR3 sequence is 15 residues long. Germline V lookup: CDR1 SNHLY, CDR2 FYNNEI. V lost 8 bases to trimming and J lost 7 bases; unmatched junction nucleotides: 7. Here the CDR3 DNA reads TGTGCCAGCGATCCGACTAGCGGGGGGGCAAATGAGCAGTTCTTC. Translating it yields CASDPTSGGANEQFF.

To note about this clonotype: Possible read error: a much larger clone is one base away. This rearrangement joins TRBV5-4 to TRBJ2-1; 10 bases line up with TRBD2. The CDR3 spans 15 residues. Germline V lookup: CDR1 SGHNT, CDR2 YYREEE (reference sequence). CDR3 DNA sequence: TGTGCCAGCAGCTTGGGGCTAGCGGGAGACAATGGGCAGTTCTTC. Protein: CASSLGLAGDNGQFF.

This clonotype was detected many times. The chain couples TRBV14 to TRBJ1-6, with D unclear. V was pared by 6 bases and J by 5 bases, with 8 bases between. The CDR3 has 13 residues. The germline V gene has CDR1 SGHDN and CDR2 FVKESK. The DNA for the CDR3 is TGTGCCAGCAGGAGGGTGGATAATTCACCCCTCCACTTT. This translates into CASRRVDNSPLHF.

The chain uses TRBV7-6 and TRBJ2-3; D might be TRBD2 (6 bases). Trimming left V 1 base short and J 1 base short, with 12 bases between. Germline CDR1 SGHVS, CDR2 FNYEAQ. The CDR3 contains 16 residues. CDR3: CASSLGLATGTDTQYF. The CDR3 region has the DNA TGTGCCAGCAGCTTAGGGCTAGCGACCGGCACAGATACGCAGTATTTT.

This clonotype has just a few counts. The chain carries TRBV20-1 and TRBJ2-5, with D possibly being TRBD1 (6 bases). The J call may be incorrect, as the DNA end agrees better with TRBJ2-7. The germline gives CDR1 DFQATT, CDR2 SNEGSKA (reference sequence). This CDR3 comprises 11 residues. CDR3 amino acids: CSALQGYEQYF. The CDR3 DNA reads as TGCAGTGCTTTACAGGGATACGAGCAGTACTTC.

This clonotype appeared many times. CDR3 coding DNA: TGTGCCATCAGTGCCCTAGAGGGCGGAGAGCAGTTCTTC. Encoded protein: CAISALEGGEQFF. The genes are TRBV10-3 and TRBJ2-1; D is possibly TRBD2 (5 bases). Germline-derived CDR1 and CDR2 are ENHRY and SYGVKD. The CDR3 length is 13 residues. Trimming pared 4 bases from V and 10 bases from J, leaving 14 bases between.

The chain is built from TRBV6-2 or TRBV6-3 and TRBJ1-5; 7 positions match TRBD1. The trim removed 2 bases at V and 4 bases at J, leaving 5 bases unmatched. This CDR3 spans 15 amino acids. Germline V gene sequence: CDR1 MNHEY, CDR2 SVGEGT. The CDR3 region has the DNA TGTGCCAGCAGTTACGGGGACAGATTTAATCAGCCCCAGCATTTT. It is translated as CASSYGDRFNQPQHF.

CDR3 sequence (DNA): TGCAGTGCCCCCCTGGACAGTGGCTACGAGCAGTACTTC. Translating gives CSAPLDSGYEQYF. The rearrangement uses TRBV20-1 and TRBJ2-7; D is perhaps TRBD1 (6 bases). V was shortened by 6 bases and J by 3 bases, with 15 bases between the two germline ends. The CDR3 loop spans 13 amino acids. From germline, CDR1 is DFQATT and CDR2 SNEGSKA (reference sequence).

The V gene is TRBV7-8, the J gene TRBJ2-5, with D unresolved. Near its end, the DNA agrees better with TRBJ2-4, so the J call may be wrong. CDR1 SGHVS and CDR2 FQNEAQ come from the germline V gene. This CDR3 spans 11 amino acids. In DNA form, the CDR3 reads TGTGCCAGCAGCTTCTCCGACATTCAGTACTTC. Its protein is CASSFSDIQYF.

This clonotype was seen repeatedly, ten times or more. CDR3 protein: CSARMGADEQFF. The CDR3, as DNA: TGCAGTGCTAGGATGGGGGCTGATGAGCAGTTCTTC. The V gene is TRBV20-1, the J gene TRBJ2-1; D may be TRBD1 (6 bases). Germline-derived CDR1 and CDR2 are DFQATT and SNEGSKA (reference sequence). V lost 3 bases and J 8 bases, leaving 11 bases between the germline ends. The CDR3 has 12 residues.

This clonotype showed up just a few times. The V and J genes are TRBV27 and TRBJ1-2; TRBD1 might be the D (5 bases). CDR1 and CDR2 from the germline V gene are MNHEY and SMNVEV (reference sequence). There are 12 residues in the CDR3. The V gene lost 5 bases and the J gene lost 8 bases, with 12 bases spanning the gap. The chain's CDR3 is CASSQGGWGYTF. CDR3 sequence (DNA): TGTGCCAGCAGTCAGGGAGGATGGGGCTACACCTTC.

A note on this clonotype: A single base separates this from a much larger clone, so it may be a read error. This sequence joins TRBV7-2 and TRBJ2-1; D is undetermined. V was shortened by 6 bases and J by 4 bases, with 7 bases between the two germline ends. This CDR3 has 12 residues. The germline gives CDR1 SGHTA, CDR2 FQGNSA. This chain's CDR3 is CASSARYNEQFF. The CDR3 DNA reads as TGTGCCAGCAGTGCGCGGTACAATGAGCAGTTCTTC.

This clonotype was counted at least ten times. The V and J genes are TRBV12-3 or TRBV12-4 and TRBJ2-3; D gene ambiguous. The CDR3 consists of 12 residues. V gave up 6 bases and J gave up 1 base, with 5 bases separating them. CDR3 in DNA: TGTGCCAGCAGCCCCGGCACAGATACGCAGTATTTT. Protein: CASSPGTDTQYF.

About this clonotype: A much more abundant neighbour one base away suggests this may be a read error. The chain's CDR3 is CASSGGGGLAGIGRFF. The CDR3, as DNA: TGTGCCAGCAGTGGGGGCGGAGGGCTAGCGGGAATCGGACGGTTCTTC. The chain uses TRBV2 and TRBJ2-1, with 9 nucleotides matching TRBD2. The CDR3 sequence is 16 residues long. Unmatched junction bases numbered 19, after V lost 4 bases and J lost 15 bases. The germline V gene has CDR1 SNHLY and CDR2 FYNNEI.